The 25 T cell receptor beta chains reported below all come from one sample, sequenced in a study of shared clonotypes between healthy human individuals. Repertoires were generated with immunoSEQ multiplex PCR, while TCRdb's copy carries only in-frame clones and drops some. The sample lists 1,500,000 or so clones, about 98.5% occurring once. What was sequenced was naive CD4+ T cells sorted from blood. Subset defined: CD45RA+ positively selected. Every receptor here comes from a man aged 25 to 45 in good health.

The V and J genes are TRBV4-3 and TRBJ2-1, with 9 bases identical to TRBD2. J lost 0 bases, V lost 0 bases, and 15 bases had no gene match. Germline CDR1 reads LGHNA; CDR2 reads YSLEER. This CDR3 has 21 amino acids. CDR3: CASSQDPSGGAGGPSYNEQFF. The CDR3 DNA follows: TGCGCCAGCAGCCAAGATCCCTCAGGGGGTGCGGGAGGGCCCTCCTACAATGAGCAGTTCTTC.

About this clone: Other DNA sequences in the same sample also yield this CDR3. The chain has TRBV6-5 and TRBJ1-5; no clear D gene. The CDR3 extends over 13 amino acids. V was cut by 5 bases and J by 4 bases, with 9 bases left in between. Germline V CDR1 and CDR2: MNHEY, SVGAGI. CDR3 loop: CASSRGRNQPQHF. The CDR3, as DNA: TGTGCCAGCAGTCGGGGTCGTAATCAGCCCCAGCATTTT.

The chain uses TRBV6-5 and TRBJ1-2, with 8 bases matching TRBD1. Germline V lookup: CDR1 MNHEY, CDR2 SVGAGI. The CDR3 has 15 residues. With V trimmed by 6 bases and J by 4 bases, 10 bases remained unmatched. The CDR3 region has the DNA TGTGCCAGCAGACTCGGACAGGGTTTTTCCTATGGCTACACCTTC. It codes for CASRLGQGFSYGYTF.

This clone has just one count. This chain uses TRBV28 with TRBJ2-5, with 7 bases aligning to TRBD1. V lost 7 bases to trimming and J lost 8 bases; unmatched junction nucleotides: 13. Germline assignment: CDR1 MDHEN and CDR2 SYDVKM. This CDR3 spans 14 amino acids. CDR3 nucleotide sequence: TGTGCCAGCACCCAGGACAGGCGCCGTAGCACCCAGTACTTC. It specifies CASTQDRRRSTQYF. Variable domain in full (rest from reference TRBV28 and TRBJ2-5): DVKVTQSSRYLVKRTGEKVFLECVQDMDHENMFWYRQDPGLGLRLIYFSYDVKMKEKGDIPEGYSVSREKKERFSLILESASTNQTSMYLCASTQDRRRSTQYFGPGTRLLVL.

This clone has just one count. The V and J genes are TRBV28 and TRBJ2-7; no reliable D call. CDR1 and CDR2 (germline): MDHEN, SYDVKM. V lost 6 bases and J 6 bases, leaving 15 bases between the germline ends. The CDR3 runs 13 residues. The CDR3 DNA reads TGTGCCAGCAGACCGTCGGTCCCCTCCGAGCAGTACTTC. Encoded protein: CASRPSVPSEQYF.

This clone appeared once. The chain combines TRBV5-6 with TRBJ2-4; 8 nucleotides match TRBD2. CDR3 size: 18 residues. Losses at the gene ends were 0 bases for V and 0 bases for J; bases not matched to a gene: 8. Germline V gene lookup returns CDR1 SGHDT and CDR2 YYEEEE. CDR3 protein: CASSLERGGRQAKNIQYF. CDR3 bases: TGTGCCAGCAGCTTGGAGAGGGGCGGGAGGCAAGCCAAAAACATTCAGTACTTC. Variable domain in full (rest from reference TRBV5-6 and TRBJ2-4): DAGVTQSPTHLIKTRGQQVTLRCSPKSGHDTVSWYQQALGQGPQFIFQYYEEEERQRGNFPDRFSGHQFPNYSSELNVNALLLGDSALYLCASSLERGGRQAKNIQYFGAGTRLSVL.

The chain carries TRBV19 and TRBJ2-1, with 7 bases identical to TRBD2. V trimming: 3 bases; J trimming: 6 bases; junction bases outside the gene matches: 8. The germline V gene encodes CDR1 LNHDA and CDR2 SQIVND (reference sequence). The CDR3 totals 15 residues. The DNA of the CDR3 is TGTGCCAGTAGTATCTTTGGCGGGAGATCCAATGAGCAGTTCTTC. Amino acids: CASSIFGGRSNEQFF.

The chain links TRBV10-2 to TRBJ1-4; D ambiguous. The CDR3 contains 17 residues. Germline assignment: CDR1 WSHSY and CDR2 SAAADI. V shed 4 bases and J shed 7 bases, with 22 bases lying between them. This chain's CDR3 is CASSGGPGNPASEKLFF. In DNA form, the CDR3 reads TGCGCCAGCAGTGGAGGTCCCGGCAATCCAGCAAGTGAAAAACTGTTTTTT.

The CDR3 loop is CASSEWGASNQPQHF. CDR3 DNA: TGTGCCAGCAGTGAATGGGGGGCGAGCAATCAGCCCCAGCATTTT. This sequence joins TRBV25-1 and TRBJ1-5, with D possibly matching TRBD1 (6 bases). The V gene lost 1 base and the J gene lost 1 base, with 8 bases spanning the gap. CDR1 and CDR2 from the germline V gene are MGHDK and SYGVNS. The CDR3 sequence is 15 residues long.

CDR3 sequence (DNA): TGTGCCACCACGAGGAGTGGGATTACCTACGAGCAGTACTTC. Translated: CATTRSGITYEQYF. V gene TRBV28 combines with J gene TRBJ2-7, with no clear D. The germline gives CDR1 MDHEN, CDR2 SYDVKM. The CDR3 is made up of 14 amino acids. Trimming took 10 bases from V and 2 from J, leaving 18 bases between them.

The chain uses TRBV18 and TRBJ2-5, with 7 bases aligning to TRBD1. V gave up 3 bases and J gave up 0 bases; unmatched junction bases: 16. CDR1 KGHSH and CDR2 LQKENI come from the germline V gene. The CDR3 has 19 amino acids. CDR3 sequence reads: CASSPKRGQANTYQETQYF. For the CDR3, the DNA is TGTGCCAGCTCACCCAAGAGGGGGCAAGCAAATACTTACCAAGAGACCCAGTACTTC.

V is TRBV9 and J is TRBJ2-7, with 9 bases lining up with TRBD1. Germline V gives CDR1 SGDLS, CDR2 YYNGEE. The CDR3 extends over 15 amino acids. Losses at the gene ends were 4 bases for V and 5 bases for J; bases not matched to a gene: 10. The CDR3 DNA sequence: TGTGCCAGCAGCTCTCTACAGGGGGCGCAACACGAGCAGTACTTC. It codes for CASSSLQGAQHEQYF.

The chain links TRBV5-4 to TRBJ2-1; D possibly corresponds to TRBD2 (7 bases). Germline assignment: CDR1 SGHNT and CDR2 YYREEE (reference sequence). The CDR3 contains 15 residues. V lost 5 bases to trimming and J lost 5 bases, with 17 bases between them. The CDR3 DNA follows: TGTGCCAGCAGGGGGGGGCGGGAGCGGAACAATGAGCAGTTCTTC. Protein sequence: CASRGGRERNNEQFF.

J is TRBJ1-4 and V is TRBV5-1; tentative D call: TRBD1 (5 bases). Germline values: CDR1 SGHRS, CDR2 YFSETQ. This CDR3 is 14 amino acids long. V was shortened by 4 bases and J by 8 bases, with 15 bases between the two germline ends. Here the CDR3 reads CASSEGPATEKLFF. CDR3 DNA: TGCGCCAGCAGCGAGGGGCCTGCTACCGAAAAACTGTTTTTT.

This chain links TRBV5-1 with TRBJ2-3, with unresolved D. The germline CDR1 and CDR2 sequences are SGHRS and YFSETQ. There are 15 residues in the CDR3. The V gene lost 4 bases and the J gene lost 4 bases, with 16 bases spanning the gap. This CDR3 reads CASSPGLLVADTQYF. CDR3 DNA: TGCGCCAGCAGCCCGGGTCTCCTAGTGGCAGATACGCAGTATTTT. Full variable domain (outside the CDR3, taken from reference TRBV5-1 and TRBJ2-3): KAGVTQTPRYLIKTRGQQVTLSCSPISGHRSVSWYQQTPGQGLQFLFEYFSETQRNKGNFPGRFSGRQFSNSRSEMNVSTLELGDSALYLCASSPGLLVADTQYFGPGTRLTVL.

The J gene is TRBJ2-2, the V gene TRBV18; D perhaps matches TRBD1 (6 bases). There are 19 residues in the CDR3. The germline V gene encodes CDR1 KGHSH and CDR2 LQKENI. V shed 0 bases and J shed 5 bases, with 22 bases lying between them. DNA of the CDR3: TGTGCCAGCTCACCACCGAAGCTTAGCCAGGGGCGGAAAACCGGGGAGCTGTTTTTT. This translates into CASSPPKLSQGRKTGELFF.

The chain carries TRBV5-4 and TRBJ2-3; D could derive from TRBD1 or TRBD2 (5 bases each). Trimming removed 1 base at V and 1 base at J, with 10 bases between. This CDR3 region has 15 residues. The V gene's germline CDR1 is SGHNT and CDR2 YYREEE (reference sequence). The CDR3 is CASSLKQGGTDTQYF. In nucleotides, the CDR3 is TGTGCCAGCAGCTTGAAGCAGGGAGGCACAGATACGCAGTATTTT.

V and J are TRBV2 and TRBJ2-3; 8 bases fit TRBD1. V shed 7 bases and J 3 bases; nucleotides not matched to a gene: 9. This CDR3 contains 15 residues. Germline-derived CDR1 and CDR2 are SNHLY and FYNNEI. The CDR3 bases are TGTGCCAGCATTAATCGACAGGGGATAACAGATACGCAGTATTTT. Amino acid sequence: CASINRQGITDTQYF.

The J gene is TRBJ1-3, the V gene TRBV7-9; no clear D gene. The CDR3 loop spans 14 amino acids. Trimming removed 5 bases at V and 0 bases at J, with 8 bases between. Germline lookup yields CDR1 SEHNR and CDR2 FQNEAQ (reference sequence). CDR3 region: CASSATSSGNTIYF. CDR3 DNA sequence: TGTGCCAGCAGCGCAACTAGCTCTGGAAACACCATATATTTT. The entire variable domain, with the rest obtained from reference TRBV7-9 and TRBJ1-3, is as follows: DTGVSQNPRHKITKRGQNVTFRCDPISEHNRLYWYRQTLGQGPEFLTYFQNEAQLEKSRLLSDRFSAERPKGSFSTLEIQRTEQGDSAMYLCASSATSSGNTIYFGEGSWLTVV.

This chain links TRBV9 with TRBJ1-2; no firm D call. Germline values: CDR1 SGDLS, CDR2 YYNGEE. V lost 1 base and J lost 4, with 8 bases in between. This CDR3 is built from 13 residues. This chain's CDR3 is CASSVQDGYGYTF. CDR3 nucleotides: TGTGCCAGCAGCGTACAGGACGGCTATGGCTACACCTTC.

The rearrangement uses TRBV28 and TRBJ2-1; 10 nucleotides align to TRBD1. Germline V CDR1 and CDR2: MDHEN, SYDVKM. The trim removed 3 bases at V and 8 bases at J, leaving 13 bases unmatched. This CDR3 is 17 amino acids long. CDR3 protein: CASSFDRQGAIGDEQFF. The CDR3, as DNA: TGTGCCAGCAGTTTCGACCGACAGGGGGCGATAGGCGATGAGCAGTTCTTC.

This chain links TRBV7-5 with TRBJ2-7; TRBD2, the table's D call, lacks a check against the DNA. TRBV7-5 is a known pseudogene. This CDR3 contains 13 residues. The CDR3 DNA reads TGTGTCAGAAGCCTCCCGGGAGTCTACGAGCAGTACTTC. This codes for CVRSLPGVYEQYF.

This rearrangement joins TRBV7-2 to TRBJ1-2; 7 positions agree with TRBD1. Trimming took 0 bases from V and 3 from J; bases not matched to a gene: 7. CDR1 is SGHTA and CDR2 is FQGNSA in the germline V gene. CDR3 length equals 16 residues. For the CDR3, the DNA is TGTGCCAGCAGCTTAGCGAAGGACAGGATAGACTATGGCTACACCTTC. Its protein is CASSLAKDRIDYGYTF.

The rearrangement links TRBV7-5 to TRBJ2-7; no check of the table's D call, TRBD2, against the DNA was made. TRBV7-5 is flagged as a pseudogene. The CDR3 consists of 14 residues. CDR3 bases: TGTGTCAGAAGCTCACTAGCGGGAGGTATCGAGCAGTACTTC. It translates to CVRSSLAGGIEQYF.

CDR3 in amino acids: CASSRPDRGDGYTF. The CDR3, as DNA: TGTGCCAGCAGCCGACCCGACAGGGGCGATGGCTACACCTTC. The rearrangement uses TRBV4-2 and TRBJ1-2, with TRBD1 identical over 8 bases. The germline gives CDR1 LGHNA, CDR2 YNFKEQ. The V and J ends lost 4 bases and 6 bases, in that order; junction bases with no gene match: 7. This CDR3 has 14 residues.